The rows below give T cell receptor beta chains drawn from one sample of a study of identical twins. Each CDR3 protein is one row after TCRdb ran MiXCR on the 5' RACE reads. The profile shows approximately 94,000 distinct CDR3 sequences, 5.9% of them singletons. The sample consisted of memory T cells sorted from blood. Source of these receptors: a woman between 45 and 65 years old in good health. Both conserved end residues are part of each CDR3. A D gene is named only where the DNA matches it firmly. Not every row has a clone size; where given, it reads once, few, many or a size class.

cdr3_aa cdr3_nt clone_size d_call j_call v_call
CASSRRTENPQYF TGCGCCAGCAGCCGCCGGACTGAAAACCCACAGTACTTC - - TRBJ2-4 TRBV4-1
CASSQSGRAGTGELFF TGCGCCAGCAGTCAATCGGGCAGGGCTGGGACCGGGGAGCTGTTTTTT - - TRBJ2-2 TRBV23-1
CASSPFGQGKTGELFF TGTGCCAGCAGTCCATTTGGGCAGGGGAAGACCGGGGAGCTGTTTTTT many - TRBJ2-2 TRBV12-3/TRBV12-4
CASSRTRYNEQFF TGTGCCAGCAGCCGGACTAGGTACAATGAGCAGTTCTTC - TRBD2 TRBJ2-1 TRBV3-1
CASRTASSYEQYF TGCGCCAGCAGAACGGCAAGCTCCTACGAGCAGTACTTC many - TRBJ2-7 TRBV5-1
CAISEPGQGKQETQYF TGTGCCATCAGTGAACCGGGACAGGGGAAGCAAGAGACCCAGTACTTC many TRBD1 TRBJ2-5 TRBV10-3
CASSETLREFF TGTGCCAGCAGTGAAACTTTGCGGGAGTTCTTC many - TRBJ2-1 TRBV2
CAIRGTSSANEKLFF TGTGCCATCAGGGGAACTAGCTCAGCTAATGAAAAACTGTTTTTT many - TRBJ1-4 TRBV10-3
CAWSVSGIGELFF TGTGCCTGGAGTGTATCGGGAATCGGGGAGCTGTTTTTT many - TRBJ2-2 TRBV30
CASSLIAAITDTQYF TGTGCCAGCAGTTTAATAGCGGCGATCACAGATACGCAGTATTTT many - TRBJ2-3 TRBV27
CASSLGRVDTEAFF TGCGCCAGCAGCTTGGGCAGGGTGGACACTGAAGCTTTCTTT many - TRBJ1-1 TRBV5-1
CASSLALGAGGELFF TGTGCCAGCAGCTTAGCGCTGGGAGCGGGCGGGGAGCTGTTTTTT medium-sized - TRBJ2-2 TRBV7-8
CSVEDKRSGYTF TGCAGCGTTGAAGATAAGAGGAGTGGCTACACCTTC few - TRBJ1-2 TRBV29-1
CASSLAGGTNTGELFF TGTGCCAGCAGCTTAGCTGGGGGTACGAACACCGGGGAGCTGTTTTTT - - TRBJ2-2 TRBV7-6
CASSLASSGPGELFF TGCGCCAGCAGCTTGGCCTCTAGCGGTCCCGGGGAGCTGTTTTTT many TRBD2 TRBJ2-2 TRBV5-1
CAISDQGSAPLHF TGTGCCATCAGTGACCAGGGTTCGGCACCCCTCCACTTT many - TRBJ1-6 TRBV10-3
CASSLETGGSYEQYF TGCGCCAGCAGCTTGGAGACAGGGGGCTCCTACGAGCAGTACTTC - TRBD1 TRBJ2-7 TRBV5-1
CASRYGDNEQFF TGCGCCAGCAGGTATGGGGACAATGAGCAGTTCTTC many - TRBJ2-1 TRBV5-1
CASIPDGGRREQFF TGTGCCAGCATCCCCGACGGCGGGAGGAGGGAGCAGTTCTTC many TRBD2 TRBJ2-1 TRBV6-6
CATSDSWGNQPQHF TGTGCCACCAGTGATTCGTGGGGTAATCAGCCCCAGCATTTT many - TRBJ1-5 TRBV24-1
CASRGLAGGGEQYF TGTGCCAGCAGAGGGCTAGCGGGAGGGGGCGAGCAGTACTTC many TRBD2 TRBJ2-7 TRBV11-2
CASRVSTEAFF TGTGCCAGCAGGGTGAGCACTGAAGCTTTCTTT many - TRBJ1-1 TRBV12-3/TRBV12-4
CASSTPGTGFEKLFF TGTGCCAGCAGTACTCCCGGGACAGGGTTCGAAAAACTGTTTTTT few TRBD1 TRBJ1-4 TRBV25-1
CASSYTIQGGNTEAFF TGTGCCAGCAGTTACACTATACAGGGAGGGAACACTGAAGCTTTCTTT few - TRBJ1-1 TRBV6-5
CASSLKGWDRGPQETQYF TGTGCCAGCAGTTTAAAGGGGTGGGACAGGGGACCCCAAGAGACCCAGTACTTC - TRBD1 TRBJ2-5 TRBV27
CASSPRLGTDEKLFF TGTGCCAGCAGCCCACGACTGGGGACGGATGAAAAACTGTTTTTT few - TRBJ1-4 TRBV5-4
CASTRRGDTGELFF TGCGCCAGCACCCGGAGAGGGGACACCGGGGAGCTGTTTTTT few - TRBJ2-2 TRBV5-1
CSARVMGLAPYEQYF TGCAGTGCTAGAGTGATGGGACTAGCTCCGTACGAGCAGTACTTC - TRBD2 TRBJ2-7 TRBV20-1
CASSSQQEAFF TGTGCCAGCAGCTCTCAACAGGAGGCTTTCTTT few - TRBJ1-1 TRBV5-6
CASSIDPGGAAFF TGTGCCAGTAGTATAGACCCAGGGGGCGCGGCTTTCTTT few TRBD1 TRBJ1-1 TRBV19
CASSRQGMNTGELFF TGTGCCAGCTCTCGACAGGGTATGAACACCGGGGAGCTGTTTTTT few TRBD1 TRBJ2-2 TRBV18
CASSQHNVPEGSYNEQFF TGCGCCAGCAGCCAACATAACGTTCCAGAAGGGTCCTACAATGAGCAGTTCTTC many - TRBJ2-1 TRBV4-1
CASSVGSGNTIYF TGTGCCAGTTCGGTGGGCTCTGGAAACACCATATATTTT - - TRBJ1-3 TRBV12-3/TRBV12-4
CASRLAGINEQFF TGCGCCAGCAGACTAGCTGGGATCAATGAGCAGTTCTTC few - TRBJ2-1 TRBV5-1
CASSAQGLYNSPLHF TGTGCCAGCAGTGCACAGGGCCTTTATAATTCACCCCTCCACTTT many - TRBJ1-6 TRBV25-1
CASSKHDSHTDTQYF TGTGCCAGCAGCAAACATGACAGTCACACAGATACGCAGTATTTT - - TRBJ2-3 TRBV21-1
CASSLTRAGRETQYF TGTGCCAGCAGCCTGACTAGGGCCGGTCGCGAGACCCAGTACTTC - - TRBJ2-5 TRBV11-2
CASSEPDRVNEQFF TGTGCCAGCAGCGAACCCGACAGGGTCAATGAGCAGTTCTTC - TRBD1 TRBJ2-1 TRBV27
CASSLDRTAQETQYF TGTGCCAGCAGCTTGGACCGGACAGCTCAAGAGACCCAGTACTTC many - TRBJ2-5 TRBV11-3
CSVPDQLGAYTQYF TGCAGCGTTCCGGACCAACTGGGGGCCTATACGCAGTATTTT many - TRBJ2-3 TRBV29-1
CASSVTGSNQPQHF TGTGCCAGCAGTGTGACGGGGAGCAATCAGCCCCAGCATTTT many - TRBJ1-5 TRBV25-1
CASSPSQGVFGQYF TGTGCCAGCTCACCATCCCAGGGGGTATTCGGGCAGTACTTC many TRBD1 TRBJ2-7 TRBV18
CASSLGRGRNTEAFF TGTGCCAGCAGCCTCGGGAGGGGTCGAAACACTGAAGCTTTCTTT many - TRBJ1-1 TRBV3-1
CISVPEAGRQRFFYSNQPQHF - few - TRBJ1-5 TRBV7-5
CASRGQNQPQHF TGTGCCAGCAGGGGACAGAATCAGCCCCAGCATTTT many TRBD1 TRBJ1-5 TRBV28
CATSRDLAGDEQYF TGTGCCACCAGCAGAGACCTAGCGGGAGACGAGCAGTACTTC many TRBD2 TRBJ2-7 TRBV15
CASSLSGTGGTGELFF TGCGCCAGCAGCCTATCGGGGACAGGGGGCACCGGGGAGCTGTTTTTT - TRBD1 TRBJ2-2 TRBV4-1
CATSQVSGELFF TGTGCCACCAGTCAGGTGTCCGGGGAGCTGTTTTTT many - TRBJ2-2 TRBV24-1
CASSKGQFEAFF TGTGCCAGCAGCAAGGGACAGTTTGAAGCTTTCTTT few TRBD1 TRBJ1-1 TRBV5-5
CSATPLRGVPKNIQYF TGCAGTGCCACCCCGCTTCGGGGCGTCCCCAAAAACATTCAGTACTTC - - TRBJ2-4 TRBV20-1
CASSPPQGGGRETQYF TGTGCCAGCTCACCGCCCCAAGGGGGGGGTCGGGAGACCCAGTACTTC few - TRBJ2-5 TRBV18
CAWSAQGYEQFF TGTGCCTGGAGTGCTCAGGGGTATGAGCAGTTCTTC few - TRBJ2-1 TRBV30
CATSHSSGSETQYF TGTGCCACCAGTCATTCTAGCGGGAGTGAGACCCAGTACTTC many TRBD2 TRBJ2-5 TRBV28
CASGLMASGGYTF TGTGCTAGTGGTTTGATGGCCTCTGGGGGCTACACCTTC few - TRBJ1-2 TRBV12-5
CASSLAWGLGNQPQHF TGCGCCAGCAGCTTGGCTTGGGGATTGGGCAATCAGCCCCAGCATTTT many - TRBJ1-5 TRBV5-1